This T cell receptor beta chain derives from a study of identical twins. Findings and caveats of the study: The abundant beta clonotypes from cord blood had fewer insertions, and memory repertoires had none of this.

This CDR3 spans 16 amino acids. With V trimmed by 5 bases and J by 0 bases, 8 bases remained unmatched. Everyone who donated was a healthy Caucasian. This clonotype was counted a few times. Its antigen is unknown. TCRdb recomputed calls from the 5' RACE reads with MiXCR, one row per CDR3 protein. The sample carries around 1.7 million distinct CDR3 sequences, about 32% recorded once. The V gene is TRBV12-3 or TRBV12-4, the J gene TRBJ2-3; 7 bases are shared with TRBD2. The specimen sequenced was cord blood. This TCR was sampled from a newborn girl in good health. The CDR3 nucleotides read TGTGCCAGCAGTCCCACACAGCGGGATAGCACAGATACGCAGTATTTT. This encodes CASSPTQRDSTDTQYF.